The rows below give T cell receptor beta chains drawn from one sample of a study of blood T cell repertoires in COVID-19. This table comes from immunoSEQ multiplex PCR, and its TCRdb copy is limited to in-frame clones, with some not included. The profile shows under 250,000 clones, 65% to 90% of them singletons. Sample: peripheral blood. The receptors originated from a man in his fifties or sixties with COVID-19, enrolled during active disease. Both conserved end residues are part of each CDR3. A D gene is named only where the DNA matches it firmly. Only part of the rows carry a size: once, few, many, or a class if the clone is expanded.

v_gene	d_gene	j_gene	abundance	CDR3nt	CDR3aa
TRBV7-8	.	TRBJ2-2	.	TGTGCCAGCAGCACAGAGCTCAACACCGGGGAGCTGTTTTTT	CASSTELNTGELFF
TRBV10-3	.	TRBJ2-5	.	TGTGCCATCAGTGAGTCGGCGGGCTACCAAGAGACCCAGTACTTC	CAISESAGYQETQYF
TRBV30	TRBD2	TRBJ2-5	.	TGTGCCTGGAAGGCTAGCGGGAGTGAGACCCAGTACTTC	CAWKASGSETQYF
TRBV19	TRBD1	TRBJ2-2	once	TGTGCCAGTAGTATGTGGACAGGGGGTCGCACCGGGGAGCTGTTTTTT	CASSMWTGGRTGELFF
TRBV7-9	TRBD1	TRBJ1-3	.	TGTGCCAGCAGCCCTACAGGGGCTGGAAACACCATATATTTT	CASSPTGAGNTIYF
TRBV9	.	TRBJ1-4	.	TGTGCCAGCAGCGTAGTGACTGGTGAAAAACTGTTTTTT	CASSVVTGEKLFF
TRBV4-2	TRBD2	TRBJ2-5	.	TGTGCCAGCAGCCAGTTAGCGGGGGGGCCGGAAGAGACCCAGTACTTC	CASSQLAGGPEETQYF
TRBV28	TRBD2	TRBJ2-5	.	TGTGCCAGCTCTAGCGGGGGGCTGGGTGAGACCCAGTACTTC	CASSSGGLGETQYF
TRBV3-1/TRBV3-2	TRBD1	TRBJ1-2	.	TGTGCCAGCAGCCAAGGGTGGCAGGGGGTTGGCTATGGCTACACCTTC	CASSQGWQGVGYGYTF
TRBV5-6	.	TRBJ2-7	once	TGTGGCACCAGTTCGAGGGCCACCCGCGAGCAGTACTTC	CGTSSRATREQYF
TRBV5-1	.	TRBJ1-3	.	TGCGCCAGCAGACAAACAGGAGATTCTGGAAACACCATATATTTT	CASRQTGDSGNTIYF
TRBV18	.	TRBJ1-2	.	TGTGCCAGCTCACGAGGACAGAGTTCCTATGGCTACACCTTC	CASSRGQSSYGYTF
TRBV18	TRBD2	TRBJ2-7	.	TGTGCCAGCTCGTCGGGGGGGGATCGCTACGAGCAGTACTTC	CASSSGGDRYEQYF
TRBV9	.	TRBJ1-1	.	TGTGCCAGCAGCGTAGAACCAGGGAACACTGAAGCTTTCTTT	CASSVEPGNTEAFF
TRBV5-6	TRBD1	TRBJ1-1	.	TGTGCCAGCAGCAGGACAGGGCTGAACACTGAAGCTTTCTTT	CASSRTGLNTEAFF
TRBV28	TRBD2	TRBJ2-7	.	TGTGCCAGCAGTTTGGGGCCGGGACTATTGGTCTACGAGCAGTACTTC	CASSLGPGLLVYEQYF
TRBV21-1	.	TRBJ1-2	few	TGTGCCAGCAGCAAGTCCAGGTCCTATGGCTACACCTTC	CASSKSRSYGYTF
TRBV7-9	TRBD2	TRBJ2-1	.	TGTGCCAGCAGCTATACTAGCGGGGGGGCCACGGGCTCCTACAATGAGCAGTTCTTC	CASSYTSGGATGSYNEQFF
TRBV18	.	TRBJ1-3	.	TGTGCCAGCTCACCGACAACAGGGCTTAGTGGAAACACCATATATTTT	CASSPTTGLSGNTIYF
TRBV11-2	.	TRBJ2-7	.	TGTGCCAGCAGCGCACAGGTGTTCTCCTACGAGCAGTACTTC	CASSAQVFSYEQYF